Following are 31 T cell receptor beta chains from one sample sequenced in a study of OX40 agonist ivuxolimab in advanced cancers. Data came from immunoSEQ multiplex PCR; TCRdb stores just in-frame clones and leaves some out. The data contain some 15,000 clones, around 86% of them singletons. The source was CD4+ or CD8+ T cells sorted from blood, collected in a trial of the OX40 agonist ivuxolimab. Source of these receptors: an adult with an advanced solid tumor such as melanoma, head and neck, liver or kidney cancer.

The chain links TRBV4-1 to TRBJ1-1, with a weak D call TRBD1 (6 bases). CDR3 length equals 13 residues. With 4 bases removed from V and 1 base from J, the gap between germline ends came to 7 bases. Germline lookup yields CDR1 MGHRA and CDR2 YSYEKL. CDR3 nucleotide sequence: TGCGCCAGCAGCCCAGGGGCGAACACTGAAGCTTTCTTT. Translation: CASSPGANTEAFF.

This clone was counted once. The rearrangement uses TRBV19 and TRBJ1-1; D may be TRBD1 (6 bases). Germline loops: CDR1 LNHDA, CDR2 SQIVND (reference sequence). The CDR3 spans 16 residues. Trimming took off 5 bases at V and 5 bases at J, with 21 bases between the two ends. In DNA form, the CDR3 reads TGTGCCAGTAGTTCGCGACAGGTACGGCCGGGAACTGAAGCTTTCTTT. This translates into CASSSRQVRPGTEAFF.

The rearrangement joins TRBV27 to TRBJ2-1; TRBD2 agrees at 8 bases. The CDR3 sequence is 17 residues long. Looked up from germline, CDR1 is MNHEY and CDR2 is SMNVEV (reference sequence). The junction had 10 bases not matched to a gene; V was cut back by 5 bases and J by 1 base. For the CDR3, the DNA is TGTGCCAGCAGTCTCCTCACCCCTAGCGGGTCCTACAATGAGCAGTTCTTC. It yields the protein CASSLLTPSGSYNEQFF.

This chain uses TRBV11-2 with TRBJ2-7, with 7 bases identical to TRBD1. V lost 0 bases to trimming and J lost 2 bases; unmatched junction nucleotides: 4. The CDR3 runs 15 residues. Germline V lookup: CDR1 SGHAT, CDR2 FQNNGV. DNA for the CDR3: TGTGCCAGCAGCTTAGAAGGGGGCGCCCCCTACGAGCAGTACTTC. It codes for CASSLEGGAPYEQYF.

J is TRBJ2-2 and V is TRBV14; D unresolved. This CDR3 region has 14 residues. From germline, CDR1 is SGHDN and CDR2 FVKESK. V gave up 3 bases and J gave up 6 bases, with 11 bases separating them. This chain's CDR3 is CASSQFGISGELFF. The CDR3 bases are TGTGCCAGCAGCCAGTTCGGTATATCCGGGGAGCTGTTTTTT.

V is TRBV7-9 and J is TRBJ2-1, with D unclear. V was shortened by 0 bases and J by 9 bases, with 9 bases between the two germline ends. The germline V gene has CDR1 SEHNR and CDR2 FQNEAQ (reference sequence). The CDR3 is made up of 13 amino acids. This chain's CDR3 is CASSLALGGEQFF. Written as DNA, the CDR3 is TGTGCCAGCAGCTTAGCGCTCGGCGGTGAGCAGTTCTTC. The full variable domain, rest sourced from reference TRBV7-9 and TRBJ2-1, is DTGVSQNPRHKITKRGQNVTFRCDPISEHNRLYWYRQTLGQGPEFLTYFQNEAQLEKSRLLSDRFSAERPKGSFSTLEIQRTEQGDSAMYLCASSLALGGEQFFGPGTRLTVL.

In DNA form, the CDR3 reads TGTGCCAGCAGCGTAACCACCGGGGAGCTGTTTTTT. It specifies CASSVTTGELFF. V usage is TRBV5-4 and J usage is TRBJ2-2; D call uncertain. V was clipped by 4 bases and J by 4 bases, with 5 bases between them. The CDR3 extends over 12 amino acids. Germline V gene sequence: CDR1 SGHNT, CDR2 YYREEE (reference sequence).

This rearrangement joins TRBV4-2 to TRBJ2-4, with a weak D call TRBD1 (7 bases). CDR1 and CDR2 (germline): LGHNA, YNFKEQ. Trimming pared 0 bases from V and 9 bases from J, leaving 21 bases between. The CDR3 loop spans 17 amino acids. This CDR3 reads CASSQDRPGGSKGIQYF. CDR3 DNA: TGTGCCAGCAGCCAAGATCGGCCAGGGGGGAGTAAGGGCATTCAGTACTTC.

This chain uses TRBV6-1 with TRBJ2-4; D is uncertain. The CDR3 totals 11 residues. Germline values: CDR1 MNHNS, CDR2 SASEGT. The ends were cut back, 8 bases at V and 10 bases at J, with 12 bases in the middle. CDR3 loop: CASPVRVIQYF. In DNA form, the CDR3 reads TGTGCCAGCCCGGTTAGGGTGATTCAGTACTTC.

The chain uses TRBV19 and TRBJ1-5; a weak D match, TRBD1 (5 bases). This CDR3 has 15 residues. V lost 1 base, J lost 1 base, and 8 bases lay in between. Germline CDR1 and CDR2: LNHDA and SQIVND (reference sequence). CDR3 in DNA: TGTGCCAGTAGTATAGCGGGGGGAAGCAATCAGCCCCAGCATTTT. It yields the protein CASSIAGGSNQPQHF.

CDR3 sequence (DNA): TGTGCCAGCAGTGAAGGGGCCAGCAATCAGCCCCAGCATTTT. Protein sequence: CASSEGASNQPQHF. The V call is TRBV2, the J call TRBJ1-5; D is undetermined. Germline CDR1 reads SNHLY; CDR2 reads FYNNEI. The V end was cut by 1 base, the J end by 1 base, with 5 bases between. The CDR3 covers 14 residues. Drawing the rest from reference TRBV2 and TRBJ1-5, the complete variable domain is EPEVTQTPSHQVTQMGQEVILRCVPISNHLYFYWYRQILGQKVEFLVSFYNNEISEKSEIFDDQFSVERPDGSNFTLKIRSTKLEDSAMYFCASSEGASNQPQHFGDGTRLSIL.

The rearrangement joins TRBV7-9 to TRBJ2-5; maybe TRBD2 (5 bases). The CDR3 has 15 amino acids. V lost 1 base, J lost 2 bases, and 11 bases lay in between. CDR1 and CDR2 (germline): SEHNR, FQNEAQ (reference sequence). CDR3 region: CASSLGVGRQETQYF. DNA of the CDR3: TGTGCCAGCAGCTTAGGGGTGGGGAGACAAGAGACCCAGTACTTC. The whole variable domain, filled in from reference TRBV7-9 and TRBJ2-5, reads DTGVSQNPRHKITKRGQNVTFRCDPISEHNRLYWYRQTLGQGPEFLTYFQNEAQLEKSRLLSDRFSAERPKGSFSTLEIQRTEQGDSAMYLCASSLGVGRQETQYFGPGTRLLVL.

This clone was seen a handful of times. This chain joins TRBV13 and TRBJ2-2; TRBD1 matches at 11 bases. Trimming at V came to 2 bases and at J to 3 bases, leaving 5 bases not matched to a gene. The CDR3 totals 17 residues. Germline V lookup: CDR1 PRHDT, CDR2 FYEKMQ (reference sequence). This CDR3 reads CASSLRTGGMDTGELFF. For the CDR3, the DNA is TGTGCCAGCAGCTTAAGGACAGGGGGCATGGACACCGGGGAGCTGTTTTTT.

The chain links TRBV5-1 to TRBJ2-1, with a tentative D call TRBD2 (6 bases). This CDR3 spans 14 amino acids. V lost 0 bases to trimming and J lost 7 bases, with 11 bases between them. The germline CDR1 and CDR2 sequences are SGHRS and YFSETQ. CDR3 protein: CASSLGGAENEQFF. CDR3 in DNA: TGCGCCAGCAGCTTGGGCGGGGCAGAAAATGAGCAGTTCTTC.

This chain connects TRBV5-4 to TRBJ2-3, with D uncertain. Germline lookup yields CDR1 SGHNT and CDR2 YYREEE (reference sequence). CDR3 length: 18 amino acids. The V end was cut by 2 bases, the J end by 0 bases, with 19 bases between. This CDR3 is CASSFPGWYADSTDTQYF. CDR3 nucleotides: TGTGCCAGCAGCTTCCCGGGTTGGTATGCGGATAGCACAGATACGCAGTATTTT.

CDR3 DNA: TGTGCCAGCAGCTTAGAGAGGAGTTCACCCCTCCACTTT. The encoded protein is CASSLERSSPLHF. This sequence joins TRBV7-8 and TRBJ1-6; no reliable D call. V was trimmed by 1 base and J by 9 bases, leaving 7 bases between them. The V gene's germline CDR1 is SGHVS and CDR2 FQNEAQ. The CDR3 is 13 amino acids.

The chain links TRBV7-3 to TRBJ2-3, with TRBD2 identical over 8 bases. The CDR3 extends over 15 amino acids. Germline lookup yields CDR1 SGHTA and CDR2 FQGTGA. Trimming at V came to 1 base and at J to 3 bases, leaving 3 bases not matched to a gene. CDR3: CASSLIAGRTDTQYF. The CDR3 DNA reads TGTGCCAGCAGCTTAATAGCGGGAAGGACAGATACGCAGTATTTT.

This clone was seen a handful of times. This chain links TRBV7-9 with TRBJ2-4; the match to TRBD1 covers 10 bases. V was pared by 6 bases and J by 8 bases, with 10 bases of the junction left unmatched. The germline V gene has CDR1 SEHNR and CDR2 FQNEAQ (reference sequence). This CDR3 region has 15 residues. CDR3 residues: CASRRDRGIGDIQYF. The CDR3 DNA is TGTGCCAGCAGACGGGACAGGGGAATTGGAGACATTCAGTACTTC. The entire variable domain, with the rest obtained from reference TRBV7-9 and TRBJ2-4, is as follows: DTGVSQNPRHKITKRGQNVTFRCDPISEHNRLYWYRQTLGQGPEFLTYFQNEAQLEKSRLLSDRFSAERPKGSFSTLEIQRTEQGDSAMYLCASRRDRGIGDIQYFGAGTRLSVL.

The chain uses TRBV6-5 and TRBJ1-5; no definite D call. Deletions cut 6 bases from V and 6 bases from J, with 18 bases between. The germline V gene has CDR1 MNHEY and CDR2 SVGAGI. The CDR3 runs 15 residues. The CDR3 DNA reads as TGTGCCAGCAGAACGAACTCCGCGAGCGGTCAGCCCCAGCATTTT. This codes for CASRTNSASGQPQHF.

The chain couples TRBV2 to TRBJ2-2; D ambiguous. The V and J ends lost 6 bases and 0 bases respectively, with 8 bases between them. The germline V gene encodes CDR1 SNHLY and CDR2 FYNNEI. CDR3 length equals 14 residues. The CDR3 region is CASRGSSNTGELFF. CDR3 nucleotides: TGTGCCAGCAGGGGCAGTTCGAACACCGGGGAGCTGTTTTTT.

The CDR3, as DNA: TGTGCCAGCAGCTTAGAGGCCCACTCTGGAAACACCATATATTTT. Its translation: CASSLEAHSGNTIYF. The V gene is TRBV11-2, the J gene TRBJ1-3; no definite D call. Germline CDR1 reads SGHAT; CDR2 reads FQNNGV. The germline V and J ends were trimmed by 0 bases and 0 bases, with 6 bases remaining between them. The CDR3 runs to 15 residues.

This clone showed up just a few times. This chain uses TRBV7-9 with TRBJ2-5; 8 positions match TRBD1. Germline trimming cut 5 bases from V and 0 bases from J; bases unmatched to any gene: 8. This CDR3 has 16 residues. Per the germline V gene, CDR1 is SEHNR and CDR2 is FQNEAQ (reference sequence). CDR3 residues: CASSTSGGQYQETQYF. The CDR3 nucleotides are TGTGCCAGCAGCACTTCAGGGGGCCAGTACCAAGAGACCCAGTACTTC.

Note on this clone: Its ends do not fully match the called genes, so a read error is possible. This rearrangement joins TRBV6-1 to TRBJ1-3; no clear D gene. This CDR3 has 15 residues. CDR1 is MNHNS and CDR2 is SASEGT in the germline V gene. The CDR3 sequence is CVSITGTYSGNTIYF. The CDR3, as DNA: TGTGTCAGCATTACCGGTACCTACTCTGGAAACACCATATATTTT.

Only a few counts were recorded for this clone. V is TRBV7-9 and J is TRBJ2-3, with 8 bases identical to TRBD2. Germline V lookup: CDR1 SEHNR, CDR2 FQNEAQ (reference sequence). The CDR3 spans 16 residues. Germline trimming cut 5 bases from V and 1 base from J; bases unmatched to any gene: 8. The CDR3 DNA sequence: TGTGCCAGCAGCCCTGGATCGGGAGGGGGCACAGATACGCAGTATTTT. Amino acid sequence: CASSPGSGGGTDTQYF.

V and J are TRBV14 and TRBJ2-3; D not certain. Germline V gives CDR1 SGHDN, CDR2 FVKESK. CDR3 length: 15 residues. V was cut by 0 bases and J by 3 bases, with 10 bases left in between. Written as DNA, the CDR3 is TGTGCCAGCAGCCAAGATCGGTGGCCAACAGATACGCAGTATTTT. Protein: CASSQDRWPTDTQYF.

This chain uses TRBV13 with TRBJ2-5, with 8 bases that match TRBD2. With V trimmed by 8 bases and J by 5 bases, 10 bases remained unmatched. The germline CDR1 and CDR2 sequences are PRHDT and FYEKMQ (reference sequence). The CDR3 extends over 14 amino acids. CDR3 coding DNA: TGTGCCAGCGGGAGCGGGAGAGGAGGGGAGACCCAGTACTTC. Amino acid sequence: CASGSGRGGETQYF.

The CDR3: CASSLGSGTEAFF. CDR3 DNA sequence: TGTGCCAGCAGTTTAGGTTCGGGAACTGAAGCTTTCTTT. The chain is built from TRBV27 and TRBJ1-1; D unclear. V lost 2 bases and J lost 5, with 9 bases in between. The length of the CDR3 is 13 residues. Germline V gives CDR1 MNHEY, CDR2 SMNVEV (reference sequence).

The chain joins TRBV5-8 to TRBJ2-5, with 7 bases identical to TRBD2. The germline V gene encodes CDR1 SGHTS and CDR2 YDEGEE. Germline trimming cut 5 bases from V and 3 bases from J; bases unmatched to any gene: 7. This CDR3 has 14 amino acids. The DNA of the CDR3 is TGTGCCAGCAGTGCCCTTGGGGGGGAAGAGACCCAGTACTTC. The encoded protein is CASSALGGEETQYF.

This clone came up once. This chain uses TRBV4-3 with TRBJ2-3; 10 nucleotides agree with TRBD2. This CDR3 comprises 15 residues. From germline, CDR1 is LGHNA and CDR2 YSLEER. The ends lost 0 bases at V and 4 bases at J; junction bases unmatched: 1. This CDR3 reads CASSQEGLASDTQYF. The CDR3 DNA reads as TGCGCCAGCAGCCAAGAGGGACTAGCGTCAGATACGCAGTATTTT.

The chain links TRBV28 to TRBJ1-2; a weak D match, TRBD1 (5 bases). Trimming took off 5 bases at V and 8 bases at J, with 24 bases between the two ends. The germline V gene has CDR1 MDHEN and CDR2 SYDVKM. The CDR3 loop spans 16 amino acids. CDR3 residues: CASSITPPPGRGGYTF. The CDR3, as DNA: TGTGCCAGCAGTATAACCCCGCCTCCCGGAAGGGGAGGCTACACCTTC.

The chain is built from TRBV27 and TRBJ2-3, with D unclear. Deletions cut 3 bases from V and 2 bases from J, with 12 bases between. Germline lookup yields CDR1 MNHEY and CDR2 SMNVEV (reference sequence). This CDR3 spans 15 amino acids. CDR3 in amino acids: CASSFSPTFTDTQYF. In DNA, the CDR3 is TGTGCCAGCAGTTTTTCTCCGACTTTCACAGATACGCAGTATTTT.